This T cell receptor (beta chain) was captured by sequencing in a study of regulatory T cells in long-lasting Graves disease. Study results and caveats: TCR diversity in persistent Graves' patients was below that of newly diagnosed ones.

This clonotype has only a few counts. Its antigen is not known. Time point defined: newly diagnosed GD, antithyroid drugs for less than 3 months. Isolated PBMC RNA provided the starting material for the TCR library. Through Arm-PCR of CDR3 regions and iRepertoire HTBI primers, TCR beta libraries were built. One entry per CDR3 protein results from TCRdb running MiXCR on the multiplex PCR reads. The sample has some 500,000 distinct CDR3 sequences, about 16% seen once. V lost 2 bases and J lost 5, with 12 bases in between. The CDR3 length is 15 residues. Per the germline V gene, CDR1 is SGHTA and CDR2 is FQGTGA. These records were also assigned to another study, of T cells in Graves' hyperthyroidism and ophthalmopathy. That investigation notes: HTBI primers were employed in a first-round RT-PCR of the TCR CDR3. The majority of expanded thyroid clonotypes above 0.001 also appeared in blood.

The chain uses TRBV7-3 and TRBJ2-2, with D possibly called TRBD1 or TRBD2 (5 bases each). The clonotype originates from a woman aged 35 to 60 with Graves disease. This material consisted of peripheral blood mononuclear cells (PBMCs), taken at new diagnosis, from a patient treated with antithyroid drugs. CDR3 sequence: CASSLFGGKTGELFF. Written as DNA, the CDR3 is TGTGCCAGCAGCTTATTTGGGGGTAAAACCGGGGAGCTGTTTTTT.